This T cell receptor beta chain emerged from a study of T cell responses to AZD1222 COVID-19 vaccine. Study-wide findings and caveats: Females outnumbered males among donors, who were mostly white British; clonal diversity was possibly underestimated.

Here immunoSEQ multiplex PCR was the method, and the copy in TCRdb shows in-frame clones only, minus some. The sample gives 200,000 or so clones, about 87% of which show up once; roughly 6% is in the top ten. Concerning this clone itself: Its specificity is not known.

This CDR3 is built from 13 residues. Trimming pared 2 bases from V and 1 base from J, leaving 6 bases between. Per germline, CDR1 SGHRS and CDR2 YFSETQ. Sequencing was performed on peripheral blood, taken on day 0 of AZD1222 vaccination. The chain carries TRBV5-1 and TRBJ1-1, with no clear D. The clonotype was recovered from an adult in good health. This CDR3 reads CASSFTANTEAFF. For the CDR3, the DNA is TGCGCCAGCAGCTTTACAGCGAACACTGAAGCTTTCTTT.